This TCR beta chain emerged from a study of cytomegalovirus exposure and HLA in healthy donors. Study conclusions and caveats: There were approximately 150 TCR beta chains listed as cytomegalovirus-associated.

The donors belonged to the roughly 120-subject validation cohort, separate from the approximately 700-subject first cohort. The CDR3 is 15 amino acids. V lost 1 base, J lost 3 bases, and 10 bases lay in between. The protocol was immunoSEQ multiplex PCR, while the TCRdb copy is restricted to in-frame clones and leaves out a portion. The sample has about 47,000 clones, around nine tenths seen once; the top ten hold approximately 5.4%. With regard to this clone: Its specificity is unknown.

The clonotype originates from a man aged 18 to 30 in good health and CMV-seronegative. The chain is built from TRBV5-3 and TRBJ1-4, with no clear D. TRBV5-3 belongs to the ORF category, with a function that is uncertain. The specimen was PBMCs. The CDR3 sequence: CARSLRGRANEKLFF. In DNA, the CDR3 is TGTGCCAGAAGCTTGCGAGGGCGAGCTAATGAAAAACTGTTTTTT.